These 9 T cell receptor beta chains were all obtained from the same sample, sequenced in a study of blood T cell repertoires in COVID-19. The assay was immunoSEQ multiplex PCR, and TCRdb's table has in-frame clones only and misses some. The sample comprises about 170,000 clones, around 89% of which are singletons, and roughly 26% rests with the top ten. The specimen was peripheral blood. These receptors were taken from a man aged 55 to 70 with acute or convalescent COVID-19.

This chain connects TRBV9 to TRBJ1-2; a weak D match, TRBD1 (5 bases). Germline CDR1 SGDLS, CDR2 YYNGEE. CDR3 length equals 16 residues. Trimming pared 0 bases from V and 0 bases from J, leaving 12 bases between. This CDR3 reads CASSVGGGTSNYGYTF. The DNA for the CDR3 is TGTGCCAGCAGCGTAGGAGGAGGGACCTCTAACTATGGCTACACCTTC.

The rearrangement uses TRBV5-1 and TRBJ1-6; possible D gene TRBD1, 6 bases. The germline V gene encodes CDR1 SGHRS and CDR2 YFSETQ. This CDR3 contains 14 residues. The germline V and J ends were trimmed by 1 base and 6 bases, with 8 bases remaining between them. CDR3 sequence reads: CASSLTGINSPLHF. The CDR3 DNA follows: TGCGCCAGCAGCTTGACAGGGATTAATTCACCCCTCCACTTT.

This clone has just one count. The gene calls are TRBV7-2 and TRBJ1-2; 7 nucleotides line up with TRBD1. Germline V gene data show CDR1 as SGHTA and CDR2 as FQGNSA. Trimming at V came to 5 bases and at J to 8 bases, leaving 11 bases not matched to a gene. This CDR3 is 14 amino acids long. The CDR3, as DNA: TGTGCCAGCAGCGGCCGACAGGGTATCTCGGGCTACACCTTC. Protein product: CASSGRQGISGYTF.

This chain connects TRBV3-1 (or the pseudogene TRBV3-2) to TRBJ1-1; a possible D gene is TRBD1 (5 bases). The CDR3 is made up of 15 amino acids. Germline assignment: CDR1 LGHDT and CDR2 YNNKEL (reference sequence). Trimming pared 0 bases from V and 4 bases from J, leaving 12 bases between. In DNA form, the CDR3 reads TGTGCCAGCAGCCAAGATTACGGGGGTAGCACTGAAGCTTTCTTT. Translated, it gives CASSQDYGGSTEAFF.

The rearrangement joins TRBV14 to TRBJ1-3, with TRBD1 matching 9 bases. Per the germline V gene, CDR1 is SGHDN and CDR2 is FVKESK. Unmatched junction bases numbered 4, after V lost 5 bases and J lost 2 bases. CDR3 size: 15 residues. CDR3 bases: TGTGCCAGCAGCGCCGGGACAGGGCCTGGAAACACCATATATTTT. As protein: CASSAGTGPGNTIYF. The full variable domain, with the rest looked up from reference TRBV14 and TRBJ1-3, is EAGVTQFPSHSVIEKGQTVTLRCDPISGHDNLYWYRRVMGKEIKFLLHFVKESKQDESGMPNNRFLAERTGGTYSTLKVQPAELEDSGVYFCASSAGTGPGNTIYFGEGSWLTVV.

The chain employs TRBV10-3 and TRBJ2-3, with 11 positions matching TRBD1. V lost 5 bases and J lost 3; bases outside the gene matches: 7. The CDR3 has 16 residues. Germline CDR1 is ENHRY and CDR2 is SYGVKD. CDR3 residues: CAISRGTGGRTDTQYF. CDR3 nucleotides: TGTGCCATCAGTCGGGGGACAGGGGGTAGGACAGATACGCAGTATTTT.

The chain links TRBV3-1 (or the pseudogene TRBV3-2) to TRBJ2-3; D perhaps matches TRBD2 (5 bases). Germline loops: CDR1 LGHDT, CDR2 YNNKEL (reference sequence). This CDR3 spans 14 amino acids. Trimming removed 10 bases from V and 4 bases from J, with 18 bases in between. CDR3 sequence: CATSERRSPDTQYF. Here the CDR3 DNA reads TGTGCCACCTCGGAGCGGAGGTCCCCAGATACGCAGTATTTT.

The genes are TRBV5-1 and TRBJ2-1; 16 positions match TRBD2. The CDR3 extends over 19 amino acids. V lost 2 bases and J lost 5; bases outside the gene matches: 10. CDR1 is SGHRS and CDR2 is YFSETQ in the germline V gene. The CDR3 region has the DNA TGCGCCAGCAGCTTATCTGGGACTAGCGGGAGGGCCGTCAACAATGAGCAGTTCTTC. Translating gives CASSLSGTSGRAVNNEQFF.

The chain joins TRBV19 to TRBJ1-5; a weak D match, TRBD1 (6 bases). The germline V and J ends were trimmed by 6 bases and 3 bases, with 12 bases remaining between them. The CDR3 has 14 residues. Germline-derived CDR1 and CDR2 are LNHDA and SQIVND (reference sequence). For the CDR3, the DNA is TGTGCCAGTAGACCTAACAGGGACAATCAGCCCCAGCATTTT. As protein: CASRPNRDNQPQHF.